Shown below are 20 T cell receptor beta chains from a single sample sequenced in a study of response to subunit inactivated influenza vaccine. Via MiXCR, TCRdb re-called the RT-PCR reads, giving one row per CDR3 protein. The sample has about 540,000 distinct CDR3 sequences, roughly 25% seen once. The same sample was also used in a study of T cells expressing NK-cell markers. From that report: The TCR beta cDNA came from 5'RACE template switching with UMIs.

Sequences were derived from CD4+ T cells sorted from PBMCs, sampled 11 to 12 days after vaccination. These receptors were collected from a man aged 50 to 60 who received an inactivated influenza vaccine.

The table lists this clonotype with a few counts. The chain carries TRBV18 and TRBJ2-3; possibly TRBD1 for D (6 bases). CDR3 size: 12 residues. Germline values: CDR1 KGHSH, CDR2 LQKENI. V lost 2 bases and J lost 14, with 14 bases in between. CDR3 coding DNA: TGTGCCAGCTCACCAAAGACAGGCTTTGTGTATTTT. Its translation is CASSPKTGFVYF.

This clonotype has more than one count but fewer than ten. V gene TRBV6-2 or TRBV6-3 combines with J gene TRBJ2-7; D is unclear. The V gene's germline CDR1 is MNHEY and CDR2 SVGEGT. The CDR3 sequence is 14 residues long. Trimming cost V 2 bases and J 2 bases, with 10 bases left between them. The CDR3 loop is CASSYAMGTYEQYF. DNA of the CDR3: TGTGCCAGCAGTTACGCTATGGGGACCTACGAGCAGTACTTC.

The J gene is TRBJ2-1, the V gene TRBV20-1; 7 nucleotides line up with TRBD2. Germline CDR1 DFQATT, CDR2 SNEGSKA (reference sequence). The ends lost 0 bases at V and 3 bases at J; junction bases unmatched: 5. The CDR3 runs to 15 residues. CDR3 bases: TGCAGTGCTAGAGACCACCGGGACTACTACAATGAGCAGTTCTTC. Amino acid sequence: CSARDHRDYYNEQFF.

In its sample, this clonotype was seen a few times. This chain links TRBV20-1 with TRBJ1-1, with a weak D call TRBD1 (6 bases). CDR3 length equals 13 residues. With 3 bases removed from V and 6 bases from J, the gap between germline ends came to 14 bases. The germline V gene encodes CDR1 DFQATT and CDR2 SNEGSKA (reference sequence). CDR3 in amino acids: CSARSQGSAEAFF. CDR3 DNA: TGCAGTGCTAGGTCACAGGGTTCTGCTGAAGCTTTCTTT.

The chain has TRBV29-1 and TRBJ2-7; 7 positions match TRBD1. Germline trimming cut 7 bases from V and 2 bases from J; bases unmatched to any gene: 8. The CDR3 length is 13 residues. Per germline, CDR1 SQVTM and CDR2 ANQGSEA. DNA for the CDR3: TGCAGCGCGAGACAGGGTAGCGCCTACGAGCAGTACTTC. Its protein product is CSARQGSAYEQYF.

This sequence joins TRBV6-1 and TRBJ1-6, with D unresolved. V lost 6 bases, J lost 8 bases, and 8 bases lay in between. The CDR3 has 12 amino acids. Germline assignment: CDR1 MNHNS and CDR2 SASEGT. CDR3 region: CASRGQDSPLHF. The CDR3 DNA sequence: TGTGCCAGCAGGGGCCAGGATTCACCCCTCCACTTT.

This chain uses TRBV29-1 with TRBJ2-1; the D is unclear. The germline V and J ends were trimmed by 6 bases and 0 bases, with 12 bases remaining between them. The CDR3 totals 14 residues. Germline V CDR1 and CDR2: SQVTM, ANQGSEA. The chain's CDR3 is CSVETEDSYNEQFF. CDR3 nucleotides: TGCAGCGTGGAGACCGAAGACTCCTACAATGAGCAGTTCTTC.

The V gene is TRBV24-1, the J gene TRBJ2-7, with 7 bases fitting TRBD1. The CDR3 runs 15 residues. CDR1 and CDR2 (germline): KGHDR, SFDVKD. V gave up 3 bases and J gave up 2 bases; unmatched junction bases: 6. The CDR3: CATSDRWDRPYEQYF. CDR3 DNA: TGTGCCACCAGTGATCGGTGGGACAGACCCTACGAGCAGTACTTC.

The rearrangement links TRBV6-1 to TRBJ1-4, with a possible D match to TRBD1 (6 bases). Germline values: CDR1 MNHNS, CDR2 SASEGT. Trimming shortened V by 4 bases and J by 2 bases, and 17 bases separated the two germline ends. CDR3 length equals 17 residues. In DNA, the CDR3 is TGTGCCAGCAGTGGGGGGCTGGGGTTGGTGACTAATGAAAAACTGTTTTTT. Amino acid sequence: CASSGGLGLVTNEKLFF.

This clonotype was counted only a few times. This sequence joins TRBV5-1 and TRBJ2-7; 8 positions match TRBD1. CDR1 and CDR2 from the germline V gene are SGHRS and YFSETQ. V shed 0 bases and J 1 base; nucleotides not matched to a gene: 3. CDR3 length: 15 residues. The CDR3 loop reads CASSLGWDRSYEQYF. The CDR3 DNA reads TGCGCCAGCAGCTTGGGATGGGACAGGTCCTACGAGCAGTACTTC.

In its sample, this clonotype was seen a few times. The V gene is TRBV12-3 or TRBV12-4, the J gene TRBJ2-1, with 7 positions matching TRBD2. The CDR3 is made up of 14 amino acids. V shed 7 bases and J 4 bases; nucleotides not matched to a gene: 7. CDR3 sequence: CASTGVSGYNEQFF. CDR3 in DNA: TGTGCCAGCACCGGGGTTAGCGGGTACAATGAGCAGTTCTTC.

The rearrangement joins TRBV6-2 or TRBV6-3 to TRBJ2-1; 9 bases fit TRBD1. Germline trimming cut 6 bases from V and 4 bases from J; bases unmatched to any gene: 7. The CDR3 has 15 amino acids. Germline CDR1 is MNHEY and CDR2 is SVGEGT. The CDR3 DNA sequence: TGTGCCAGCAGCCGAGGACAGGGGCGTTACAATGAGCAGTTCTTC. It translates to CASSRGQGRYNEQFF.

This clonotype has only a few counts. The chain employs TRBV29-1 and TRBJ2-1; D ambiguous. The germline gives CDR1 SQVTM, CDR2 ANQGSEA. This CDR3 contains 11 residues. The V gene lost 4 bases and the J gene lost 7 bases, with 8 bases spanning the gap. CDR3 nucleotide sequence: TGCAGCGTTGCCCGGTCAAATGAGCAGTTCTTC. This sequence encodes CSVARSNEQFF.

The chain joins TRBV20-1 to TRBJ1-1; TRBD1 aligns across 8 bases. Germline V gives CDR1 DFQATT, CDR2 SNEGSKA (reference sequence). The junction had 9 bases not matched to a gene; V was cut back by 6 bases and J by 6 bases. The CDR3 is 13 amino acids. CDR3 loop: CSAGGQARAEAFF. The CDR3 region has the DNA TGCAGTGCGGGGGGACAGGCACGGGCTGAAGCTTTCTTT.

This clonotype turned up a few times. This rearrangement joins TRBV20-1 to TRBJ1-5; D possibly corresponds to TRBD1 (6 bases). Trimming stripped 5 bases from V and 1 base from J, with 18 bases between. Germline V gene sequence: CDR1 DFQATT, CDR2 SNEGSKA (reference sequence). The CDR3 spans 16 residues. The CDR3 sequence is CSALPGGGLSNQPQHF. The CDR3 coding sequence is TGCAGTGCTCTCCCCGGGGGGGGCTTAAGCAATCAGCCCCAGCATTTT.

V and J are TRBV20-1 and TRBJ2-3; 10 nucleotides match TRBD2. The germline CDR1 and CDR2 sequences are DFQATT and SNEGSKA (reference sequence). The CDR3 extends over 15 amino acids. After removal of 8 bases from V and 2 bases from J, the junction contained 10 bases not matched to a gene. CDR3 region: CSSVSGGAYTDTQYF. CDR3 nucleotides: TGCAGTTCCGTGAGCGGGGGGGCTTACACAGATACGCAGTATTTT.

The J gene is TRBJ2-1, the V gene TRBV5-1; 9 bases align to TRBD2. Germline CDR1 reads SGHRS; CDR2 reads YFSETQ. The CDR3 has 16 amino acids. Trimming at V came to 0 bases and at J to 7 bases, leaving 8 bases not matched to a gene. The CDR3 region has the DNA TGCGCCAGCAGCTTGGCCCCGACTAGCGGACATAATGAGCAGTTCTTC. It specifies CASSLAPTSGHNEQFF.

This clonotype came up a few times. The chain recombines TRBV5-1 with TRBJ2-7; TRBD1 matches at 9 bases. The CDR3 runs to 14 residues. V lost 2 bases to trimming and J lost 6 bases; unmatched junction nucleotides: 6. The V gene's germline CDR1 is SGHRS and CDR2 YFSETQ. In DNA form, the CDR3 reads TGCGCCAGCAGCTTCGGGACAGGGACGGGCGAGCAGTACTTC. Its translation: CASSFGTGTGEQYF. The full variable domain, its missing parts supplied by reference TRBV5-1 and TRBJ2-7, is KAGVTQTPRYLIKTRGQQVTLSCSPISGHRSVSWYQQTPGQGLQFLFEYFSETQRNKGNFPGRFSGRQFSNSRSEMNVSTLELGDSALYLCASSFGTGTGEQYFGPGTRLTVT.

This clonotype has ten or more counts. J is TRBJ2-2 and V is TRBV18; 10 nucleotides match TRBD1. J was trimmed by 4 bases and V by 2 bases; bases with no gene match: 4. Germline assignment: CDR1 KGHSH and CDR2 LQKENI. The CDR3 spans 16 residues. The DNA for the CDR3 is TGTGCCAGCTCACCAGGGACAGGGGCGCTCACCGGGGAGCTGTTTTTT. It is translated as CASSPGTGALTGELFF.

The rearrangement uses TRBV5-1 and TRBJ2-7; D is ambiguous. This CDR3 region has 15 residues. CDR1 and CDR2 from the germline V gene are SGHRS and YFSETQ. Deletions cut 2 bases from V and 3 bases from J, with 15 bases between. The CDR3 region is CASSFVRGSHYEQYF. The CDR3 nucleotides are TGCGCCAGCAGCTTTGTCCGCGGATCCCACTACGAGCAGTACTTC. The whole variable domain, filled in from reference TRBV5-1 and TRBJ2-7, reads KAGVTQTPRYLIKTRGQQVTLSCSPISGHRSVSWYQQTPGQGLQFLFEYFSETQRNKGNFPGRFSGRQFSNSRSEMNVSTLELGDSALYLCASSFVRGSHYEQYFGPGTRLTVT.